This record concerns one T cell receptor (beta chain) sequence. As for treatment: oral pan-JAK inhibitor, 5-10 mg twice daily. Sequencing used cDNA as its template, made by extracting RNA and reverse transcribing it. Here immunoSEQ multiplex PCR was the method, and the copy in TCRdb shows in-frame clones only, minus some. The table has 190,000 or so clones, about 60% seen once. The data originate from a study of CD8+ T cells in alopecia areata. The CDR3 loop spans 12 amino acids. Germline-derived CDR1 and CDR2 are SEHNR and FQNEAQ (reference sequence). The V end was cut by 5 bases, the J end by 3 bases, with 8 bases between.

This chain links TRBV7-9 with TRBJ2-7, with D unresolved. This receptor was obtained from a human donor with alopecia areata. The source material was CD8+ T cells sorted from blood, sampled at week 24, from a patient treated with tofacitinib. The CDR3 nucleotides read TGTGCCAGCAGCGAATTAAGCTACGAGCAGTACTTC. Translation: CASSELSYEQYF.